The T cell receptor beta chain described here comes from a study of technical replicates of blood from a handful of donors. Using immunoSEQ multiplex PCR, the repertoire was profiled, and TCRdb retains in-frame clones only, with some absent. Of approximately 66,000 clones in the sample, approximately 88% were seen once. This CDR3 region has 16 residues. V dropped 4 bases and J dropped 4; count of bases not matched to a gene: 11. Germline CDR1 is SGDLS and CDR2 is YYNGEE. What was sequenced was PBMCs. The V call is TRBV9, the J call TRBJ1-3; 7 nucleotides align to TRBD1. This TCR came from a human donor in good health. Some clones in this sample may be carry-over from other donors' samples. CDR3 residues: CASSPRTGNAGNTIYF. The CDR3, as DNA: TGTGCCAGCAGCCCCAGGACAGGCAACGCCGGAAACACCATATATTTT.